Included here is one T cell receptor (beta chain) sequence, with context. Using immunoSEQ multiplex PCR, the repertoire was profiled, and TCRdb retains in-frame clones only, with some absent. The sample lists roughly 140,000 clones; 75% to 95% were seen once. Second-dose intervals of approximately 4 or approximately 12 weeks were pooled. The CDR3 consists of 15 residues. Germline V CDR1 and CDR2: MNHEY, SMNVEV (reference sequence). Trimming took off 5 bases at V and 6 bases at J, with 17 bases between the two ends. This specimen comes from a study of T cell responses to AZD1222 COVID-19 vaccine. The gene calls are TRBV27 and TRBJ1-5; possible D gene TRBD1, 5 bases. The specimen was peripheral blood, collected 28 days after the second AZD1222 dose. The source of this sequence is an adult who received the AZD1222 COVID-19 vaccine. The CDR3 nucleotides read TGTGCCAGCAGTCCAACAGGATGGAACCGTCAGCCCCAGCATTTT. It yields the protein CASSPTGWNRQPQHF.